Below are 5 T cell receptor beta chains sequenced from a single sample in a study of cytomegalovirus exposure and HLA in healthy donors. Libraries were prepared by immunoSEQ multiplex PCR; TCRdb keeps only in-frame clonotypes and omits some of them. This sample yields 220,000 or so clones, of which 70% to 90% are seen a single time; roughly 5.5% belongs to the top ten. Material: PBMCs. Receptors were obtained from a woman between 18 and 29 years old in good health and CMV-seronegative.

The V call is TRBV9, the J call TRBJ2-5; D remains unclear. Per germline, CDR1 SGDLS and CDR2 YYNGEE. The CDR3 length is 13 residues. V was trimmed by 3 bases and J by 1 base, leaving 7 bases between them. CDR3 sequence: CASSEGTQETQYF. CDR3 in DNA: TGTGCCAGCAGCGAAGGTACCCAAGAGACCCAGTACTTC.

The genes are TRBV28 and TRBJ2-4; D possibly corresponds to TRBD2 (5 bases). The CDR3 is made up of 14 amino acids. CDR1 and CDR2 (germline): MDHEN, SYDVKM. V was shortened by 2 bases and J by 3 bases, with 8 bases between the two germline ends. Here the CDR3 DNA reads TGTGCCAGCAGTTTAGGGGAGAGCAAAAACATTCAGTACTTC. Amino acids: CASSLGESKNIQYF.

The sample holds a few counts of this clone. The V and J genes are TRBV19 and TRBJ1-2; D is unclear. V shed 5 bases and J shed 10 bases, with 14 bases lying between them. Germline V gene lookup returns CDR1 LNHDA and CDR2 SQIVND (reference sequence). The CDR3 extends over 12 amino acids. The CDR3 is CASSVEKITYTF. The DNA of the CDR3 is TGTGCCAGTAGTGTGGAGAAGATTACCTACACCTTC.

The chain links TRBV28 to TRBJ2-7; 9 bases match TRBD2. V lost 8 bases, J lost 6 bases, and 5 bases stayed unmatched. The length of the CDR3 is 12 residues. CDR1 and CDR2 (germline): MDHEN, SYDVKM. In DNA form, the CDR3 reads TGTGCCAGCTTAGCACTAGCGGGCGAGCAGTACTTC. Protein product: CASLALAGEQYF.

The rearrangement uses TRBV2 and TRBJ2-7; a weak D match, TRBD1 (5 bases). CDR3 length equals 15 residues. The V gene lost 6 bases and the J gene lost 2 bases, with 17 bases spanning the gap. The V gene's germline CDR1 is SNHLY and CDR2 FYNNEI. The CDR3 sequence is CASSPRAGPTYEQYF. The CDR3 region has the DNA TGTGCCAGCAGCCCTAGAGCAGGGCCCACCTACGAGCAGTACTTC.